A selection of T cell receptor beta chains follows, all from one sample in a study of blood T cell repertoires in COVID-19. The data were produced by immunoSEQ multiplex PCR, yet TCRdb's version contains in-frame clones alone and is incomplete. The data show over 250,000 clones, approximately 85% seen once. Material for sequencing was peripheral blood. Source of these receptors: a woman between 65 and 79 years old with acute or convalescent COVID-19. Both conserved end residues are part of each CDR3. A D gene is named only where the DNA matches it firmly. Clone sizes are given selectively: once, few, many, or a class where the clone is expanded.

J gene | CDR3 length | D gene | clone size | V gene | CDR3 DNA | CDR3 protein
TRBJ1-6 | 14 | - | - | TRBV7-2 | TGTGCCAGCAGCTTCCGAGACTCTAATTCACCCCTCCACTTT | CASSFRDSNSPLHF
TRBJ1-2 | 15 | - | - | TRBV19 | TGTGCCAGTAGTATGAGTTCGGGAGGGAACTATGGCTACACCTTC | CASSMSSGGNYGYTF
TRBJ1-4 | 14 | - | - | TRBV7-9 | TGTGCCAGCAGCTTGAGCAGCGCGAATGAAAAACTGTTTTTT | CASSLSSANEKLFF
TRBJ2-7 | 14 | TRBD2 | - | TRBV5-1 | TGCGCCAGCAGCTTTCGGTCGGGGGGGTACGAGCAGTACTTC | CASSFRSGGYEQYF
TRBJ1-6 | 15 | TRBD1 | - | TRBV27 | TGTGCCAGCAGTTTCCTGGACAGGTATAATTCACCCCTCCACTTT | CASSFLDRYNSPLHF
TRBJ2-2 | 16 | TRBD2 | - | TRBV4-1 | TGCGCCAGCAGCCATGGGGGAGGGAGGGGCACCGGGGAGCTGTTTTTT | CASSHGGGRGTGELFF
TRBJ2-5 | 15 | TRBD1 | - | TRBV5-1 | TGCGCCAGCAGCTCTACAGGGGGCTTACAAGAGACCCAGTACTTC | CASSSTGGLQETQYF
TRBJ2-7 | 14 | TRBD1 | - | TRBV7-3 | TGTGCCAGCAGCTTAAACAGGGGGCCCTACGAGCAGTACTTC | CASSLNRGPYEQYF
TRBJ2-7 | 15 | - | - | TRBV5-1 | TGCGCCAGCAGCTTGATTGGGGGGAGCTCCTACGAGCAGTACTTC | CASSLIGGSSYEQYF
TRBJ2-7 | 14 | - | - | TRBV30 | TGTGCCTGGAGTCAAGGGGCCGCCTACTACGAGCAGTACTTC | CAWSQGAAYYEQYF
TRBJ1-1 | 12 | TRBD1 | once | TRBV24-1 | TGTGCCACCAGTGAGTGGACAGGTCAAGCTTTCTTT | CATSEWTGQAFF
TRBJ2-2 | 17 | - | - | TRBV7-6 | TGTGCCAGCAGCTTAGGTCTCGCGGGGACGAACACCGGGGAGCTGTTTTTT | CASSLGLAGTNTGELFF
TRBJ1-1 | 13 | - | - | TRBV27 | TGTGCCAGCAGTTCCCAGACTCTCCGAGAAGCTTTCTTT | CASSSQTLREAFF
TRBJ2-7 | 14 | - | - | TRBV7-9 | TGTGCCAGCAGCTTGGAGTATCCCCCCTACGAGCAGTACTTC | CASSLEYPPYEQYF
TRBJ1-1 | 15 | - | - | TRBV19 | TGTGCCAGTAGTATAGGGGCAGCCCTTAGCACTGAAGCTTTCTTT | CASSIGAALSTEAFF
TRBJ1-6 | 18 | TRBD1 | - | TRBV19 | TGTGCCAGTAGCAGTCTATGGGTCGGGACAGGGAATAATTCACCCCTCCACTTT | CASSSLWVGTGNNSPLHF
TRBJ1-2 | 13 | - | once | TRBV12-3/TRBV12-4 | TGTGCCAGCAGTCCCCCCCTGGGGGCTGGCTACACCTTC | CASSPPLGAGYTF
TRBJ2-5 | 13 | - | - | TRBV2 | TGTGCCAGCAGTAGACAACCTGGGGAGACCCAGTACTTC | CASSRQPGETQYF
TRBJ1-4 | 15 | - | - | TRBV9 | TGTGCCAGCAGCGAACAACAGGGCCTCAACGAAAAACTGTTTTTT | CASSEQQGLNEKLFF
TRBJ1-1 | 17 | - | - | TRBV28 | TGTGCCAGCGGTATATCGAAGGGTCAGCGGATGAACACTGAAGCTTTCTTT | CASGISKGQRMNTEAFF
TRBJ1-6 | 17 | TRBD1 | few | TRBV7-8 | TGTGCCAGCAGCCCCAGGACAGGCCAAAGCCGGGGTTCACCCCTCCACTTT | CASSPRTGQSRGSPLHF
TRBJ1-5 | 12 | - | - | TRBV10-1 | TGCGCCAGCAGTGAGTCCTATCAGCCCCAGCATTTT | CASSESYQPQHF
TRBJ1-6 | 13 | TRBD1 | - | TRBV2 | TGTGCCAGCAGCCTGGACAGGGATTCACCCCTCCACTTT | CASSLDRDSPLHF
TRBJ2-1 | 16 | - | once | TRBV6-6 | TGTGCCAGCAACAATCGGGAAGGGGGCTCCTACAATGAGCAGTTCTTC | CASNNREGGSYNEQFF
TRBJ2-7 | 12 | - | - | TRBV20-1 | TGCAGTGCTAGTCCCACCGGCTACGAGCAGTACTTC | CSASPTGYEQYF
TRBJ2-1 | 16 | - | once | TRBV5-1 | TGCGCCAGCAGCCGAATGGCCGGGACTGGCAACAATGAGCAGTTCTTC | CASSRMAGTGNNEQFF
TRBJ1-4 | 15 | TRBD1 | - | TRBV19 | TGTGCCAGTAGTCCTCAACCGGGACAGGGGGGGAAACTGTTTTTT | CASSPQPGQGGKLFF
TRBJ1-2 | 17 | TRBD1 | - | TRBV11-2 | TGTGCCAGCAGCTTAATAGGTCGGGGACAGAGAAGCTATGGCTACACCTTC | CASSLIGRGQRSYGYTF
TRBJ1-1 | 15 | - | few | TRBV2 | TGTGCCAGCAGTACCCCGGGGGGGGGCCTCACTGAAGCTTTCTTT | CASSTPGGGLTEAFF
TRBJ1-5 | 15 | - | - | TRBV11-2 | TGTGCCAGCAGCTTACAGGGGTATAGCAATCAGCCCCAGCATTTT | CASSLQGYSNQPQHF
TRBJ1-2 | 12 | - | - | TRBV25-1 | TGTGCCAGCAGTCGGGAGCGCTATGGCTACACCTTC | CASSRERYGYTF
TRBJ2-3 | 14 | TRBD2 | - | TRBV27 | TGTGCCAGCAGAGGAGCGGGGGCATCAGATACGCAGTATTTT | CASRGAGASDTQYF
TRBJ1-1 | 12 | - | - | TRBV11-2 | TGTGCCAGCAGCTTATCGGACCGGGGAGCTTTCTTT | CASSLSDRGAFF
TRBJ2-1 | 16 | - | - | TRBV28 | TGTGCCAGCAGTTCCCAGCAGGGGCGTTCCTACAATGAGCAGTTCTTC | CASSSQQGRSYNEQFF
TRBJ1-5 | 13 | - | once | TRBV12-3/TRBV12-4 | TGTGCCAGCAGCGGGGATAGCAATCAGCCCCAGCATTTT | CASSGDSNQPQHF
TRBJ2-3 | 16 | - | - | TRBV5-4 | TGTGCCAGCAGCTTAGCCGGAGCTAGGAGCACAGATACGCAGTATTTT | CASSLAGARSTDTQYF
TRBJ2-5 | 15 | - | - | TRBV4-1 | TGCGCCAGCAGCCAGTATTCCCTAGCCCCAGAGACCCAGTACTTC | CASSQYSLAPETQYF
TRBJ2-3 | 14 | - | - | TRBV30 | TGTGCCTGGAGCCTGACTAGGAGCACAGATACGCAGTATTTT | CAWSLTRSTDTQYF
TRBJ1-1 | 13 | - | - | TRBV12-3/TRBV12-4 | TGTGCCAGCAGCCGAAGAGCGTATCCTGAAGCTTTCTTT | CASSRRAYPEAFF
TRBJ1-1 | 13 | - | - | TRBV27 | TGTGCCAGCAGTTTTTTTCTTAACACTGAAGCTTTCTTT | CASSFFLNTEAFF
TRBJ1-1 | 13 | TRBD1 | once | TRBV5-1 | TGCGCCAGCAGCTGGGACAGAAACACTGAAGCTTTCTTT | CASSWDRNTEAFF
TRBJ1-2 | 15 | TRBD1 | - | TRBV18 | TGTGCCAGCTCTCGCAGGACAGGACTAAACTATGGCTACACCTTC | CASSRRTGLNYGYTF
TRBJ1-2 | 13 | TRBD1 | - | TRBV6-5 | TGTGCCAGCAGCGACAGGGGGGCCTATGGCTACACCTTC | CASSDRGAYGYTF
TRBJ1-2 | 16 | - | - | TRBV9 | TGTGCCAGCAGCGCAGCCGGGACACCTGCTAACTATGGCTACACCTTC | CASSAAGTPANYGYTF
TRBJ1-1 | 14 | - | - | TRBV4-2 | TGTGCCAGCAGCCAAGCTGCCTCGGACACTGAAGCTTTCTTT | CASSQAASDTEAFF